Presented here are 10 T cell receptor beta chains from one specimen sequenced in a study of T cell responses to AZD1222 COVID-19 vaccine. Profiling relied on immunoSEQ multiplex PCR, and the TCRdb table lists in-frame clones only, not all of them. The data hold about 130,000 clones, with about 91% observed a single time. Sequencing was performed on peripheral blood, taken on day 0 of AZD1222 vaccination. The receptors were gathered from an adult in good health.

V usage is TRBV4-1 and J usage is TRBJ1-2; D possibly corresponds to TRBD1 (6 bases). Trimming took 1 base from V and 0 from J, leaving 15 bases between them. This CDR3 is built from 17 residues. The V gene's germline CDR1 is MGHRA and CDR2 YSYEKL. CDR3 in DNA: TGCGCCAGCAGCCAAGGGATTCGACAGGATCCTAACTATGGCTACACCTTC. As protein: CASSQGIRQDPNYGYTF.

To note about this clone: Compared with germline, one end of the junction differs, possibly owing to a read error. J is TRBJ2-4 and V is TRBV6-1, with D possibly matching TRBD2 (6 bases). Looked up from germline, CDR1 is MNHNS and CDR2 is SASEGT. This CDR3 comprises 14 residues. This chain's CDR3 is CASSEAGGGNIQCF. As DNA, the CDR3 is TGTGCCAGCAGTGAAGCTGGGGGAGGAAACATTCAGTGCTTC.

J is TRBJ2-7 and V is TRBV5-1; D remains unclear. Trimming took off 4 bases at V and 5 bases at J, with 16 bases between the two ends. This CDR3 is built from 14 residues. Germline V gene data show CDR1 as SGHRS and CDR2 as YFSETQ. The CDR3 here is CASSPRGRGDEQYF. The CDR3, as DNA: TGCGCCAGCAGCCCTAGAGGTAGAGGCGACGAGCAGTACTTC.

The rearrangement joins TRBV9 to TRBJ2-5, with D unclear. Germline CDR1 SGDLS, CDR2 YYNGEE. Trimming took off 0 bases at V and 1 base at J, with 16 bases between the two ends. This CDR3 comprises 17 residues. CDR3 sequence reads: CASSVGGWLAPQETQYF. DNA of the CDR3: TGTGCCAGCAGCGTAGGAGGTTGGTTGGCCCCCCAAGAGACCCAGTACTTC.

The chain couples TRBV27 to TRBJ2-7; 8 bases map to TRBD2. V trimming: 3 bases; J trimming: 6 bases; junction bases outside the gene matches: 7. This CDR3 comprises 14 residues. CDR1 MNHEY and CDR2 SMNVEV come from the germline V gene (reference sequence). For the CDR3, the DNA is TGTGCCAGCAGTTTGGGGACTAGTATTTTCGAGCAGTACTTC. It yields the protein CASSLGTSIFEQYF.

This clone has a single count. This rearrangement joins TRBV15 to TRBJ2-7, with TRBD1 matching over 10 bases. J lost 6 bases, V lost 0 bases, and 5 bases had no gene match. Per germline, CDR1 LNHNV and CDR2 YYDKDF (reference sequence). This CDR3 has 15 residues. The CDR3 DNA reads TGTGCCACCAGCAGAGAGGGGACAGGGGCGGGCGAGCAGTACTTC. As protein: CATSREGTGAGEQYF.

The chain carries TRBV2 and TRBJ2-3, with 9 bases lining up with TRBD2. This CDR3 contains 14 residues. After removal of 5 bases from V and 2 bases from J, the junction contained 2 bases not matched to a gene. Per germline, CDR1 SNHLY and CDR2 FYNNEI. In DNA, the CDR3 is TGTGCCAGCAGTCGACTAGCGGCCACAGATACGCAGTATTTT. This translates into CASSRLAATDTQYF.

J is TRBJ2-7 and V is TRBV7-2; TRBD1 or TRBD2 may be the D gene (6 bases each). The CDR3 length is 15 residues. The V end was cut by 2 bases, the J end by 2 bases, with 13 bases between. Germline-derived CDR1 and CDR2 are SGHTA and FQGNSA. This CDR3 reads CASSLMGGQAYEQYF. The CDR3 region has the DNA TGTGCCAGCAGCTTAATGGGGGGCCAGGCCTACGAGCAGTACTTC.

The rearrangement joins TRBV27 to TRBJ2-1; D perhaps matches TRBD1 (6 bases). This CDR3 is 15 amino acids long. Germline V gene lookup returns CDR1 MNHEY and CDR2 SMNVEV (reference sequence). Trimming pared 10 bases from V and 5 bases from J, leaving 21 bases between. DNA for the CDR3: TGTGCCACCTTAAAGCAGGGGATACCCCACAATGAGCAGTTCTTC. Protein product: CATLKQGIPHNEQFF.

This clone appeared a single time. The J gene is TRBJ2-3, the V gene TRBV7-2; the D gene is possibly TRBD1 (6 bases). Germline assignment: CDR1 SGHTA and CDR2 FQGNSA. Between the trimmed V and J ends, which lost 3 bases and 2 bases, there was a span of 12 bases. CDR3 size: 15 residues. CDR3: CASSFQGGYTDTQYF. CDR3 nucleotide sequence: TGTGCCAGCAGCTTTCAAGGGGGATACACAGATACGCAGTATTTT.